This T cell receptor beta chain comes out of a study of blood T cell repertoires in COVID-19 (dated by TCRdb to between 2020 and 2021). About the study as a whole: Collaborator samples came from the United States, Italy and Spain and covered acute and convalescent phases of COVID-19. The material from the prospective study consisted of cDNA or gDNA derived from T cells, B-cell-depleted T cells, or PBMCs. Subjects who had been exposed to COVID-19, were actively infected with it, or had recovered from it provided the deeply sampled blood TCRbeta repertoires that made up the dataset. The repertoires were released in a freely available public database intended as a resource for research on the immune response to SARS-CoV-2. The samples were drawn from two sources: the first 160 participants of the ongoing ImmuneRACE study, and over 1,000 subjects contributed by 6 global collaborators. Nearly every sample came with metadata listing a de-identified subject ID, COVID-19 status, age in years and sex. HLA class I and class II types, where available, came from metadata supplied by the sample provider rather than from assay-based typing. Summary of the overall study and its limitations: The quantity of clinical and demographic metadata differed by source and by participant and was supplied without curation.

A second Seattle source provided samples from volunteer blood donors who had recovered from COVID-19. Collaborating institutions collected whole blood in K2EDTA tubes following their own protocols. Collaborator samples were shipped for TCRbeta analysis as frozen whole blood, isolated PBMCs, or DNA extracted from either sample type. Of note for this clone: What antigen it recognizes has not been identified. Base-call qualities are not available, and no considerably larger clone is one nucleotide away.

Counted from cysteine to phenylalanine, this CDR3 has 18 amino acids. Only the CDR3 region is kept as DNA, spanning 54 bases read in frame from base 1. TCRbeta CDR3 regions were amplified from genomic DNA using the immunoSEQ Assay, a bias-controlled multiplex PCR. Turning to the authors' computational methods: Within the assay, amplification of reference gene primers was used to estimate how many nucleated cells each sample contained. To quantify the absolute abundance of each unique TCRbeta CDR3 rearrangement, sequence reads were collapsed and filtered. Productive Simpson clonality was computed per sample as the square root of Simpson's diversity index over productive rearrangements. Held by TCRdb, this immuneACCESS table contains in-frame sequences only and omits some clones. Under half of the omission traces to an unresolved V gene where checked; the cause of the rest is unknown. The V and J calls and the clone size are those of that table, but D and trimming were determined from the DNA. Recorded for this sample are 210,000 or so clones; 70% to 90% of them occurred a single time. 6.2% of the sample comes from the top ten.

This TCR derives from a woman aged 35 to 49 who had recovered from COVID-19. Here the chain combines TRBV12-1 and TRBJ2-1; the table's TRBD2 call for D was not verified on the DNA. TRBV12-1 is an annotated pseudogene. Sequenced: peripheral blood. The CDR3 reads CASSDGTSGRKTYNEQFF. The DNA sequence is given as TGTGCCAGCAGCGACGGGACTAGCGGGAGGAAAACCTACAATGAGCAGTTCTTC.